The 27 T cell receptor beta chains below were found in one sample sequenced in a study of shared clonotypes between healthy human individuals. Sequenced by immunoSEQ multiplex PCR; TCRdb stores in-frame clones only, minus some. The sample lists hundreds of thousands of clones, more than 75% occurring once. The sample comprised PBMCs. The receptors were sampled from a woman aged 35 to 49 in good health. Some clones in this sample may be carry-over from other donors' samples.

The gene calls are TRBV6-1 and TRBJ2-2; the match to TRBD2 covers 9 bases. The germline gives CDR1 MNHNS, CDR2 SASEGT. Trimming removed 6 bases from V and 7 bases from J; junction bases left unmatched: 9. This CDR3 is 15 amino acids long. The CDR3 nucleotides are TGTGCCAGCAGGGTAGCGGGAGTGATGGTCGGGGAGCTGTTTTTT. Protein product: CASRVAGVMVGELFF.

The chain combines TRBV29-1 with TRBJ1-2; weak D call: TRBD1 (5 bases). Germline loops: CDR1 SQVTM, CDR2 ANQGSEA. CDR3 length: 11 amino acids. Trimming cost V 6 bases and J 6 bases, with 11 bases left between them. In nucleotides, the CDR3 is TGCAGCGTCCGGGACGCCCATGGCTACACCTTC. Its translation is CSVRDAHGYTF.

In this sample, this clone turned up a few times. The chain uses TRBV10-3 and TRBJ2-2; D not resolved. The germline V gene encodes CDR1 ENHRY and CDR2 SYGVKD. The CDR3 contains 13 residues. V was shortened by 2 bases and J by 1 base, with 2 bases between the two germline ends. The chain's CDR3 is CAISELNTGELFF. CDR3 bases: TGTGCCATCAGTGAGCTGAACACCGGGGAGCTGTTTTTT.

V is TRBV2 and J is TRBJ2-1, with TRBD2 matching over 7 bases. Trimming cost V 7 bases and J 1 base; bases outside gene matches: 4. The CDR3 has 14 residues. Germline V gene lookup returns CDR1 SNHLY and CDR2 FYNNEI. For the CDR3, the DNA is TGTGCCAGCACAAATAGCGGGTCCTACAATGAGCAGTTCTTC. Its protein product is CASTNSGSYNEQFF.

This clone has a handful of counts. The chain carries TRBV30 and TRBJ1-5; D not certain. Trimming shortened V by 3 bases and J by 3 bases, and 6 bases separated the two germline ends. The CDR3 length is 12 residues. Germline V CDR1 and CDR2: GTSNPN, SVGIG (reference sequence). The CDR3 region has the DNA TGTGCCTGGAGCGCCTCCAATCAGCCCCAGCATTTT. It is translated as CAWSASNQPQHF.

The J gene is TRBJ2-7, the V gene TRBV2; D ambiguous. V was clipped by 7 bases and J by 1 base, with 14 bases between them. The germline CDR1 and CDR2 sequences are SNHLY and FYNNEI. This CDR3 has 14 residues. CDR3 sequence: CASTRTDLSYEQYF. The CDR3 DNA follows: TGTGCCAGCACCCGGACGGATCTGTCCTACGAGCAGTACTTC.

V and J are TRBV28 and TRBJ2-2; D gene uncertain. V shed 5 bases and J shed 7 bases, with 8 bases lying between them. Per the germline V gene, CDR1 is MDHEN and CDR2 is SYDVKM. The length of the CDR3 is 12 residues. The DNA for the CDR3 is TGTGCCAGCAGTCCCCAAATCGGGGAGCTGTTTTTT. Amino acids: CASSPQIGELFF. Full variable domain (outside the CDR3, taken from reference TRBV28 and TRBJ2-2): DVKVTQSSRYLVKRTGEKVFLECVQDMDHENMFWYRQDPGLGLRLIYFSYDVKMKEKGDIPEGYSVSREKKERFSLILESASTNQTSMYLCASSPQIGELFFGEGSRLTVL.

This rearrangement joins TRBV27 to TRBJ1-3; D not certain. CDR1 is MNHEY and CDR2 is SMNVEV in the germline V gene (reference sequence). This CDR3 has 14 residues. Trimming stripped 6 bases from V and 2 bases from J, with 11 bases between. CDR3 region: CASSPMRPGNTIYF. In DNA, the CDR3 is TGTGCCAGCAGCCCTATGAGGCCTGGAAACACCATATATTTT.

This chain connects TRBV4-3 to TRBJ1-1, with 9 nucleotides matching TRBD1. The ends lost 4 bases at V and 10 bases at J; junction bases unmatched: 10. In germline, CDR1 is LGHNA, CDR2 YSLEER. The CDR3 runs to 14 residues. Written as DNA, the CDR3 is TGCGCCAGCAGCCCCGGGACAGGGACCTTCTCAGCTTTCTTT. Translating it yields CASSPGTGTFSAFF.

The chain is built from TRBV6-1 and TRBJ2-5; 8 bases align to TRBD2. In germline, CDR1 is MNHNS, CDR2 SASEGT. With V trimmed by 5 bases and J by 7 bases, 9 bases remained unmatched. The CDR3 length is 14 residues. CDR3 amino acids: CASSPGLEVPTQYF. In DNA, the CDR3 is TGTGCCAGCAGTCCGGGACTAGAGGTTCCGACCCAGTACTTC.

This CDR3 is CASSSKGARNTEAFF. The CDR3 region has the DNA TGTGCCAGCAGCTCCAAGGGGGCCAGGAACACTGAAGCTTTCTTT. The chain recombines TRBV7-9 with TRBJ1-1, with 7 nucleotides matching TRBD1. After removal of 4 bases from V and 1 base from J, the junction contained 6 bases not matched to a gene. The CDR3 has 15 amino acids. Germline V lookup: CDR1 SEHNR, CDR2 FQNEAQ (reference sequence).

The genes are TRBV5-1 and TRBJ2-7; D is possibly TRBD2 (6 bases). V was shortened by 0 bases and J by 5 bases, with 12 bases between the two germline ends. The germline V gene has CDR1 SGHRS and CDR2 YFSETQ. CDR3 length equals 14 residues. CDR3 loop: CASSLEGGGDEQYF. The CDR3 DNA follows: TGCGCCAGCAGCTTGGAGGGCGGCGGGGACGAGCAGTACTTC.

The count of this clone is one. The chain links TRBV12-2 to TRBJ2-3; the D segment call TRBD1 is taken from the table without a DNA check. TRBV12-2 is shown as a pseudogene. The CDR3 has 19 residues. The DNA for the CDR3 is TGTGCAAGTCGCTTAGTTTCGTGGGGCTCGCACGCGGTCATAGATACGCAGTATTTT. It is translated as CASRLVSWGSHAVIDTQYF.

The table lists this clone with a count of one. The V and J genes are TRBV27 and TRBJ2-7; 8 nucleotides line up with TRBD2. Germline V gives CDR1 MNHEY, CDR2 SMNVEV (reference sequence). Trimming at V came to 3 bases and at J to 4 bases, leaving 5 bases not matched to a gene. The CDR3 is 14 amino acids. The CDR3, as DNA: TGTGCCAGCAGTTTTCGGGAGGGGGAGTACGAGCAGTACTTC. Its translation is CASSFREGEYEQYF.

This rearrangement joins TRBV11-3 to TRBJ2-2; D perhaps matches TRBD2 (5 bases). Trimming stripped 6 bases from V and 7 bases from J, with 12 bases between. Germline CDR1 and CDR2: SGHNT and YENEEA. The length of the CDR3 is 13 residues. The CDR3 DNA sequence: TGTGCCAGCAGTCGTCGGGAAAGCGGGGAGCTGTTTTTT. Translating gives CASSRRESGELFF.

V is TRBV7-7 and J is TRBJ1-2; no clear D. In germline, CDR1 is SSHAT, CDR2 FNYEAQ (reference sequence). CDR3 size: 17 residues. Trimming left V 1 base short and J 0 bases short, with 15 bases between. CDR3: CASSLDLGSQSNYGYTF. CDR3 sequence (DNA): TGTGCCAGCAGCTTAGATCTAGGGTCCCAATCTAACTATGGCTACACCTTC. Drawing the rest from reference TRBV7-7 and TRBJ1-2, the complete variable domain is GAGVSQSPRYKVTKRGQDVTLRCDPISSHATLYWYQQALGQGPEFLTYFNYEAQPDKSGLPSDRFSAERPEGSISTLTIQRTEQRDSAMYRCASSLDLGSQSNYGYTFGSGTRLTVV.

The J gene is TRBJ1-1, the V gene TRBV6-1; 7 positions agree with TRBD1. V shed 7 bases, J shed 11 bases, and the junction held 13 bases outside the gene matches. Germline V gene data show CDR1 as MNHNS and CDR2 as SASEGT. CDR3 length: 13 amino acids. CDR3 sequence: CASNPIRQGGAFF. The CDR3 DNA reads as TGTGCCAGCAATCCAATCCGACAGGGTGGGGCTTTCTTT.

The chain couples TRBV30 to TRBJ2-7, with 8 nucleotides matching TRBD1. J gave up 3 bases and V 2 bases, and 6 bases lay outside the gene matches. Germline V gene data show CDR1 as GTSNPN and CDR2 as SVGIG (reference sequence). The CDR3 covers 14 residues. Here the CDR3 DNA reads TGTGCCTGGAGTAAAACAGGGGGTAACTACGAGCAGTACTTC. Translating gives CAWSKTGGNYEQYF. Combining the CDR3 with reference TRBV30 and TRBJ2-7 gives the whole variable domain SQTIHQWPATLVQPVGSPLSLECTVEGTSNPNLYWYRQAAGRGLQLLFYSVGIGQISSEVPQNLSASRPQDRQFILSSKKLLLSDSGFYLCAWSKTGGNYEQYFGPGTRLTVT.

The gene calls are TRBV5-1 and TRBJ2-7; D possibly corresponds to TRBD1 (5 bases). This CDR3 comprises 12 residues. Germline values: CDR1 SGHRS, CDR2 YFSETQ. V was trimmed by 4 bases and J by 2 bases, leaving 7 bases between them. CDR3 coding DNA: TGCGCCAGCAGCGTAGGGGCCTACGAGCAGTACTTC. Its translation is CASSVGAYEQYF.

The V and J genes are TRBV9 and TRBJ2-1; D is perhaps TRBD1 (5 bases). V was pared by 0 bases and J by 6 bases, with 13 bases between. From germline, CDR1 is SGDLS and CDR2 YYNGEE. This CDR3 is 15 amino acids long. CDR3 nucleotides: TGTGCCAGCAGCGTAGACTGGGGCCATTGCAATGAGCAGTTCTTC. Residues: CASSVDWGHCNEQFF.

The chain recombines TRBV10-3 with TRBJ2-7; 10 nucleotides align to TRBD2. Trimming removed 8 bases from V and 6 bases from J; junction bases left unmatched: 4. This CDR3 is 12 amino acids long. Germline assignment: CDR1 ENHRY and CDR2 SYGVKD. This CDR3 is CAISLAGVEQYF. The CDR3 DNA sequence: TGTGCCATCTCCCTAGCGGGAGTCGAGCAGTACTTC.

The CDR3 is CASSDPRGVLTGELFF. The CDR3 nucleotides read TGCGCCAGCAGTGATCCCAGAGGGGTGTTGACCGGGGAGCTGTTTTTT. This chain joins TRBV10-1 and TRBJ2-2; the D call may be TRBD1 or TRBD2 (5 bases each). CDR1 is WNHNN, CDR2 SYGVQD, per germline (reference sequence). V was shortened by 3 bases and J by 5 bases, with 16 bases between the two germline ends. The CDR3 has 16 amino acids.

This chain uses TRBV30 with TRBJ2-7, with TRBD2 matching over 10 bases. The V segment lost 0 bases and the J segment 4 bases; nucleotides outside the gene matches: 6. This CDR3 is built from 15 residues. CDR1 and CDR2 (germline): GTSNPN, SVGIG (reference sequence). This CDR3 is CAWSVLGLAKYEQYF. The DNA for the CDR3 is TGTGCCTGGAGTGTATTGGGACTAGCGAAGTACGAGCAGTACTTC.

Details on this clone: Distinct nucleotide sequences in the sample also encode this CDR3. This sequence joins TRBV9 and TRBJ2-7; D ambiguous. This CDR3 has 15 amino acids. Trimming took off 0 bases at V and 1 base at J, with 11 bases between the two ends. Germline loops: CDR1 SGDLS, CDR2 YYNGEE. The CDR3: CASSVVASGSYEQYF. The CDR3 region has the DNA TGTGCCAGCAGCGTAGTAGCCTCCGGATCCTACGAGCAGTACTTC.

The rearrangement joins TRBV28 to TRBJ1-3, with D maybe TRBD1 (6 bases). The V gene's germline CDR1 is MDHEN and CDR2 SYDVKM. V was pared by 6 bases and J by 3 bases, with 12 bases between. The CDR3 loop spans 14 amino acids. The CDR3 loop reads CASSPQGGGNTIYF. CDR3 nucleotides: TGTGCCAGCAGCCCACAGGGAGGTGGAAACACCATATATTTT.

In nucleotides, the CDR3 is TGTGCCAGCAGAGTGACAGGGGTGGACACCGGGGAGCTGTTTTTT. Protein product: CASRVTGVDTGELFF. The V call is TRBV28, the J call TRBJ2-2; 8 bases agree with TRBD1. With 6 bases clipped from V and 3 bases from J, the junction kept 6 bases outside the gene matches. Germline assignment: CDR1 MDHEN and CDR2 SYDVKM. This CDR3 region has 15 residues.

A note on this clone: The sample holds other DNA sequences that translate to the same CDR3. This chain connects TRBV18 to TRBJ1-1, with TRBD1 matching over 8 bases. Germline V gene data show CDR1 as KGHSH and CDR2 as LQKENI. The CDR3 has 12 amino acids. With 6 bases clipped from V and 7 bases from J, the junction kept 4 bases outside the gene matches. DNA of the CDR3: TGTGCCAGCTCTCCAGGACAGGGTGAAGCTTTCTTT. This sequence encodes CASSPGQGEAFF.